The 21 T cell receptor beta chains reported below all come from one sample, sequenced in a study of CD8+CD57+ T cells in acquired aplastic anemia. It was patients with CD8+CD57+ cell expansion by flow cytometry who were chosen for sequencing. Using genomic DNA as the template, TCR beta VDJ and CDR3 profiling was carried out. In TCRdb, the reads were re-called with MiXCR into one record per CDR3 protein. This sample carries about 190,000 distinct CDR3 sequences, approximately 50% of them seen once, and the ten largest clones take approximately 9.4%. The specimen sequenced was sorted CD4+, CD8+, or CD8+CD57+ T cells (not recorded which) from PBMCs. The receptor source for this set is a human donor with aplastic anemia.

This clonotype was picked up many times. The chain uses TRBV5-8 and TRBJ2-3, with a weak D call TRBD2 (6 bases). The germline V gene encodes CDR1 SGHTS and CDR2 YDEGEE. The CDR3 is made up of 14 amino acids. V was trimmed by 1 base and J by 2 bases, leaving 8 bases between them. CDR3 sequence: CASSLLAATDTQYF. Written as DNA, the CDR3 is TGTGCCAGCAGCTTGTTAGCGGCCACAGATACGCAGTATTTT.

The chain carries TRBV10-3 and TRBJ1-3; D not resolved. V shed 5 bases and J shed 7 bases, with 18 bases lying between them. The CDR3 covers 15 residues. Per germline, CDR1 ENHRY and CDR2 SYGVKD. CDR3 sequence (DNA): TGTGCCATCAGTTGGACGGAGAGCTCTAGCAACACCATATATTTT. It translates to CAISWTESSSNTIYF.

Worth noting for this clonotype: This may arise from a read error, as a much more abundant clone is one base away. The gene calls are TRBV13 and TRBJ2-1; 9 nucleotides line up with TRBD2. Germline CDR1 PRHDT, CDR2 FYEKMQ (reference sequence). With 3 bases clipped from V and 5 bases from J, the junction kept 8 bases outside the gene matches. CDR3 size: 16 residues. CDR3 nucleotide sequence: TGTGCCAGCAGCTTGGTCGGGACTAGCAACCACAATGAGCAGTTCTTC. Translating it yields CASSLVGTSNHNEQFF.

The rearrangement links TRBV20-1 to TRBJ2-5; D remains unclear. CDR1 and CDR2 from the germline V gene are DFQATT and SNEGSKA (reference sequence). V lost 1 base and J lost 2, with 8 bases in between. This CDR3 comprises 13 residues. The CDR3 spells CSARGPIQETQYF. The CDR3 coding sequence is TGCAGTGCTAGAGGTCCCATTCAAGAGACCCAGTACTTC.

This rearrangement joins TRBV4-2 to TRBJ2-2, with D unresolved. Germline V lookup: CDR1 LGHNA, CDR2 YNFKEQ. Trimming removed 4 bases from V and 3 bases from J, with 15 bases in between. CDR3 length: 16 amino acids. CDR3 in amino acids: CASSPILWEDTGELFF. The CDR3 nucleotides read TGTGCCAGCAGCCCCATTTTGTGGGAAGACACCGGGGAGCTGTTTTTT.

The chain carries TRBV10-3 and TRBJ1-2, with D unresolved. There are 13 residues in the CDR3. Trimming took off 4 bases at V and 6 bases at J, with 12 bases between the two ends. The germline gives CDR1 ENHRY, CDR2 SYGVKD. CDR3 protein: CAISGGVSDGYTF. In nucleotides, the CDR3 is TGTGCCATCAGTGGGGGAGTGTCAGATGGCTACACCTTC.

For the CDR3, the DNA is TGCGCCAGTACGAGCTCCTATAATTCACCCCTCCACTTT. Translation: CASTSSYNSPLHF. The chain joins TRBV10-2 to TRBJ1-6; D is ambiguous. The CDR3 is 13 amino acids. CDR1 is WSHSY and CDR2 is SAAADI in the germline V gene. Between the trimmed V and J ends, which lost 9 bases and 0 bases, there was a span of 6 bases.

This clonotype has only a few counts. The V call is TRBV29-1, the J call TRBJ2-3, with 7 bases that match TRBD1. Trimming took 7 bases from V and 1 from J; bases not matched to a gene: 8. CDR1 and CDR2 from the germline V gene are SQVTM and ANQGSEA. This CDR3 comprises 14 residues. CDR3 in amino acids: CSASTGLGTDTQYF. The CDR3 region has the DNA TGCAGCGCCTCGACAGGGCTGGGCACAGATACGCAGTATTTT.

The CDR3 protein is CASSEYSGRSSTDTQYF. The DNA for the CDR3 is TGTGCCAGCAGTGAATATAGCGGGAGATCTAGCACAGATACGCAGTATTTT. This chain links TRBV2 with TRBJ2-3, with 9 nucleotides matching TRBD2. V shed 2 bases, J shed 0 bases, and the junction held 6 bases outside the gene matches. Germline lookup yields CDR1 SNHLY and CDR2 FYNNEI. This CDR3 is built from 17 residues.

V is TRBV20-1 and J is TRBJ2-7; tentatively, D is TRBD2 (5 bases). CDR1 is DFQATT, CDR2 SNEGSKA, per germline (reference sequence). V was clipped by 5 bases and J by 5 bases, with 16 bases between them. The CDR3 is 13 amino acids. Here the CDR3 DNA reads TGCAGTGCTCCGACCCCTGCCGGGGACGAGCAGTACTTC. This gives the protein CSAPTPAGDEQYF.

This rearrangement joins TRBV18 to TRBJ2-1; D not resolved. The germline gives CDR1 KGHSH, CDR2 LQKENI. V lost 2 bases and J 5 bases, leaving 7 bases between the germline ends. There are 13 residues in the CDR3. The CDR3 DNA is TGTGCCAGCTCACCAGATCACGACAATGAGCAGTTCTTC. Its protein is CASSPDHDNEQFF.

The rearrangement uses TRBV25-1 and TRBJ2-7; a weak D match, TRBD2 (6 bases). The CDR3 totals 16 residues. CDR1 and CDR2 (germline): MGHDK, SYGVNS. Trimming removed 2 bases from V and 0 bases from J, with 14 bases in between. CDR3 region: CASSEAWGLPSYEQYF. The CDR3 bases are TGTGCCAGCAGTGAAGCGTGGGGACTTCCCTCCTACGAGCAGTACTTC.

This clonotype was recorded many times. The chain links TRBV9 to TRBJ2-7, with TRBD1 identical over 12 bases. This CDR3 comprises 15 residues. In germline, CDR1 is SGDLS, CDR2 YYNGEE. Trimming took 1 base from V and 6 from J; bases not matched to a gene: 5. The CDR3 DNA follows: TGTGCCAGCAGCGTAAGTGGGACAGGGGGCACCGAGCAGTACTTC. Its protein product is CASSVSGTGGTEQYF. Complete variable domain (other parts from reference TRBV9 and TRBJ2-7): DSGVTQTPKHLITATGQRVTLRCSPRSGDLSVYWYQQSLDQGLQFLIQYYNGEERAKGNILERFSAQQFPDLHSELNLSSLELGDSALYFCASSVSGTGGTEQYFGPGTRLTVT.

This clonotype was seen many times. J is TRBJ2-7 and V is TRBV5-1; 7 bases agree with TRBD2. Germline CDR1 SGHRS, CDR2 YFSETQ. Germline trimming cut 4 bases from V and 2 bases from J; bases unmatched to any gene: 9. This CDR3 has 15 amino acids. For the CDR3, the DNA is TGCGCCAGCAGCCCGGAGGGCGGGAGAACCTACGAGCAGTACTTC. It specifies CASSPEGGRTYEQYF.

CDR3 sequence (DNA): TGCAGTGCTAGAGATCACAGGGATGAAAAACTGTTTTTT. This gives the protein CSARDHRDEKLFF. The rearrangement links TRBV20-1 to TRBJ1-4; possible D gene TRBD1, 6 bases. The CDR3 loop spans 13 amino acids. Trimming shortened V by 0 bases and J by 6 bases, and 8 bases separated the two germline ends. In germline, CDR1 is DFQATT, CDR2 SNEGSKA (reference sequence).

The chain links TRBV15 to TRBJ2-1; TRBD1 aligns across 9 bases. Trimming took 3 bases from V and 6 from J; bases not matched to a gene: 6. Per germline, CDR1 LNHNV and CDR2 YYDKDF (reference sequence). The CDR3 is 15 amino acids. CDR3 protein: CATSRGGQGSNEQFF. The DNA for the CDR3 is TGTGCCACCAGCAGGGGCGGACAGGGGAGCAATGAGCAGTTCTTC.

This chain uses TRBV20-1 with TRBJ2-7, with TRBD2 identical over 8 bases. The germline gives CDR1 DFQATT, CDR2 SNEGSKA (reference sequence). The CDR3 has 12 residues. V trimming: 6 bases; J trimming: 3 bases; junction bases outside the gene matches: 4. CDR3 DNA sequence: TGCAGTGCCCTGAGCGGGAGCTACGAGCAGTACTTC. As protein: CSALSGSYEQYF.

The V gene is TRBV15, the J gene TRBJ2-5; 7 nucleotides align to TRBD2. Germline CDR1 reads LNHNV; CDR2 reads YYDKDF (reference sequence). The V and J ends lost 0 bases and 1 base, in that order; junction bases with no gene match: 2. The CDR3 is 15 amino acids. In nucleotides, the CDR3 is TGTGCCACCAGCAGAGATTCTAGCGGCCAAGAGACCCAGTACTTC. Amino acid sequence: CATSRDSSGQETQYF.

This clonotype was counted ten times or more. This chain uses TRBV2 with TRBJ1-6; maybe TRBD1 (5 bases). The V gene lost 7 bases and the J gene lost 9 bases, with 22 bases spanning the gap. CDR1 is SNHLY and CDR2 is FYNNEI in the germline V gene. The CDR3 has 16 amino acids. The CDR3 DNA reads as TGTGCCAGCACCGAGCCCCCCCCACATACAGGTTCACCCCTCCACTTT. This gives the protein CASTEPPPHTGSPLHF.

In this sample, this clonotype turned up many times. The CDR3 DNA sequence: TGTGCCATCGAGCCGGGACTACTCTACGAGCAGTACTTC. Its translation: CAIEPGLLYEQYF. The chain employs TRBV6-1 and TRBJ2-7; TRBD2 matches at 7 bases. This CDR3 is 13 amino acids long. V lost 10 bases to trimming and J lost 3 bases; unmatched junction nucleotides: 9. Per the germline V gene, CDR1 is MNHNS and CDR2 is SASEGT.

This clonotype came up many times. The gene calls are TRBV6-1 and TRBJ2-1, with 10 bases matching TRBD2. CDR1 MNHNS and CDR2 SASEGT come from the germline V gene. Germline trimming cut 8 bases from V and 4 bases from J; bases unmatched to any gene: 5. The CDR3 has 14 amino acids. CDR3: CASHPSGGYNEQFF. The CDR3 nucleotides read TGTGCCAGCCACCCTAGCGGGGGATACAATGAGCAGTTCTTC.